This is a list of T cell receptor beta chains from one sample in a study of Ad26.COV2.S vaccination and SARS-CoV-2 variants. Measured with immunoSEQ multiplex PCR; TCRdb has only the in-frame clones, and not every one. The table lists about 320,000 clones, roughly 86% of them singletons, with 1.9% in the top ten. The material sequenced was peripheral blood, taken in a trial of Ad26.COV2.S vaccine versus placebo. Receptors were obtained from a person between 18 and 60 years old who received the Ad26.COV2.S COVID-19 vaccine or a placebo. Each CDR3 is given with its conserved first and last residue. The order of the fields is V gene, J gene, D gene, clone size, CDR3 DNA, CDR3 protein. A D gene is named only where the DNA matches it firmly. The listing skips clone size in some rows; elsewhere it reads once, few, many or a size class.

V: TRBV4-3
J: TRBJ2-3
D: TRBD1
size: -
DNA: TGCGCCAGCAGCAGGGGACAGGCAGGGGGCACAGATACGCAGTATTTT
CDR3: CASSRGQAGGTDTQYF

V: TRBV9
J: TRBJ2-3
D: -
size: -
DNA: TGTGCCAGCAGCGTAGGTGGGGGAGATACGCAGTATTTT
CDR3: CASSVGGGDTQYF

V: TRBV6-2/TRBV6-3
J: TRBJ1-5
D: -
size: few
DNA: TGTGCCAGCAGTGGGCCAGAGAGGGGCAATCAGCCCCAGCATTTT
CDR3: CASSGPERGNQPQHF

V: TRBV27
J: TRBJ1-2
D: TRBD1
size: few
DNA: TGTGCCAGCAGTTTCCTATTACAGGGGAACTATGGCTACACCTTC
CDR3: CASSFLLQGNYGYTF

V: TRBV11-2
J: TRBJ2-7
D: -
size: -
DNA: TGTGCCAGCAGCTTTAGTACTTACTGGGAGCAGTACTTC
CDR3: CASSFSTYWEQYF

V: TRBV5-1
J: TRBJ2-4
D: -
size: -
DNA: TGCGCCAGCAGCTTGTCTGAGGGAGTCCGGTTTGGGAAAAACATTCAGTACTTC
CDR3: CASSLSEGVRFGKNIQYF

V: TRBV6-5
J: TRBJ1-5
D: -
size: once
DNA: TGTGCCAGCACCAAGGAAGGGTACCAGCCCCAGCATTTT
CDR3: CASTKEGYQPQHF

V: TRBV7-8
J: TRBJ2-1
D: TRBD2
size: -
DNA: TGTGCCAGCAGCTTAGAACTAGCGGGGGGCAGCTCCTACAATGAGCAGTTCTTC
CDR3: CASSLELAGGSSYNEQFF

V: TRBV5-1
J: TRBJ2-3
D: -
size: -
DNA: TGCGCCAGCAGCTTGAAGGGGACTTTATCAGATACGCAGTATTTT
CDR3: CASSLKGTLSDTQYF

V: TRBV12-5
J: TRBJ2-3
D: -
size: once
DNA: TGTGCTAGTGGTTTGGTCCAGGGGTGGGGCACAGATACGCAGTATTTT
CDR3: CASGLVQGWGTDTQYF

V: TRBV5-1
J: TRBJ2-7
D: -
size: -
DNA: TGCGCCAGCAGCCCCGAAGGGACAAAACTCTACGAGCAGTACTTC
CDR3: CASSPEGTKLYEQYF

V: TRBV7-9
J: TRBJ2-1
D: -
size: once
DNA: TGTGCCATCGAACAGGGCAGGTCCTACAATGAGCAGTTCTTC
CDR3: CAIEQGRSYNEQFF

V: TRBV4-3
J: TRBJ2-3
D: TRBD2
size: -
DNA: TGCGCCAGCAACCTCAACCCCGGGGGGAGGGATACGCAGTATTTT
CDR3: CASNLNPGGRDTQYF

V: TRBV9
J: TRBJ2-2
D: -
size: -
DNA: TGTGCCAGCAGCGTCTCGGGGGATCTCACCGGGGAGCTGTTTTTT
CDR3: CASSVSGDLTGELFF

V: TRBV5-1
J: TRBJ2-1
D: -
size: -
DNA: TGCGCCAGCAGCTTGAGGGGGTCGGGGAATTCCAATGAGCAGTTCTTC
CDR3: CASSLRGSGNSNEQFF

V: TRBV29-1
J: TRBJ2-7
D: -
size: -
DNA: TGCAGCGTCTCCCACGGGGGCTACGAGCAGTACTTC
CDR3: CSVSHGGYEQYF

V: TRBV7-9
J: TRBJ1-2
D: -
size: once
DNA: TGTGCCAGCGGCGGGGGAGGGGGCTATGGCTACACCTTC
CDR3: CASGGGGGYGYTF

V: TRBV18
J: TRBJ1-2
D: TRBD1
size: -
DNA: TGTGCCAGCTCACCCGGACAGGGAAATCGCTATGGCTACACCTTC
CDR3: CASSPGQGNRYGYTF

V: TRBV25-1
J: TRBJ1-5
D: -
size: -
DNA: TGTGCCAGCAGTGACCCGGGTTGGGGCAATCAGCCCCAGCATTTT
CDR3: CASSDPGWGNQPQHF

V: TRBV12-3/TRBV12-4
J: TRBJ1-2
D: -
size: -
DNA: TGTGCCAGCAGTTCCTCCGGTTATGGCTACACCTTC
CDR3: CASSSSGYGYTF

V: TRBV7-2
J: TRBJ2-3
D: -
size: -
DNA: TGTGCCAGCAGCCCCCTCTCATTCAGCACAGATACGCAGTATTTT
CDR3: CASSPLSFSTDTQYF

V: TRBV29-1
J: TRBJ2-1
D: -
size: -
DNA: TGCAGCGTTGTGAGCCAGGGGCTCTACAATGAGCAGTTCTTC
CDR3: CSVVSQGLYNEQFF

V: TRBV3-1/TRBV3-2
J: TRBJ2-5
D: TRBD2
size: -
DNA: TGTGCCAGCAGCCACCGTCTTACCGGGACTAGGGCGGAGACCCAGTACTTC
CDR3: CASSHRLTGTRAETQYF

V: TRBV30
J: TRBJ2-7
D: -
size: -
DNA: TGTGCCTGGAGTGGACAGTCGACCTACGAGCAGTACTTC
CDR3: CAWSGQSTYEQYF

V: TRBV20-1
J: TRBJ2-1
D: -
size: -
DNA: TGCAGTGCTAGAGCATTTAATGAGCAGTTCTTC
CDR3: CSARAFNEQFF

V: TRBV12-3/TRBV12-4
J: TRBJ2-4
D: TRBD2
size: few
DNA: TGTGCCAGCACTAGAGGTTCTAGCGGCATTCAGTACTTC
CDR3: CASTRGSSGIQYF

V: TRBV9
J: TRBJ2-3
D: TRBD1
size: -
DNA: TGTGCCAGCAGCGCACAGGGGCCAGATACGCAGTATTTT
CDR3: CASSAQGPDTQYF

V: TRBV6-5
J: TRBJ2-4
D: -
size: -
DNA: TGTGCCAGCAGTTTAGGACTGCAGCCTGATTACATTCAGTACTTC
CDR3: CASSLGLQPDYIQYF

V: TRBV18
J: TRBJ2-7
D: -
size: -
DNA: TGTGCCAGCTCACTACAGACAGCTTCCTACGAGCAGTACTTC
CDR3: CASSLQTASYEQYF

V: TRBV5-1
J: TRBJ1-5
D: -
size: -
DNA: TGCGCCAGCAGCTTGGAAGGGAATGGCAATCAGCCCCAGCATTTT
CDR3: CASSLEGNGNQPQHF

V: TRBV25-1
J: TRBJ2-3
D: -
size: few
DNA: TGTGCCAGCAGTGGTAGCACAGATACGCAGTATTTT
CDR3: CASSGSTDTQYF

V: TRBV5-1
J: TRBJ2-5
D: -
size: -
DNA: TGCGCCAGCAGCTTGGTCGGGACAAACCAAGAGACCCAGTACTTC
CDR3: CASSLVGTNQETQYF

V: TRBV5-6
J: TRBJ2-7
D: -
size: -
DNA: TGTGCCAGCAGCTTGCGTAAGGTAGCGTCCTACGAGCAGTACTTC
CDR3: CASSLRKVASYEQYF

V: TRBV5-1
J: TRBJ1-2
D: TRBD1
size: -
DNA: TGCGCCAGCAGCGCACAGGGGGCCCCTAACTATGGCTACACCTTC
CDR3: CASSAQGAPNYGYTF

V: TRBV5-1
J: TRBJ2-3
D: TRBD2
size: -
DNA: TGCGCCAGCAGCTTTCAACCTAGCGGGGGGGCCAGCACAGATACGCAGTATTTT
CDR3: CASSFQPSGGASTDTQYF

V: TRBV7-2
J: TRBJ2-7
D: TRBD2
size: few
DNA: TGTGCCAGCAGCTTAGTCGGGTCGCGGGGGGCCGCACAGCAGTACTTC
CDR3: CASSLVGSRGAAQQYF

V: TRBV30
J: TRBJ1-1
D: TRBD1
size: -
DNA: TGTGCCTGCCAAGGGAGGACAGGGGCCCCGATGAACACTGAAGCTTTCTTT
CDR3: CACQGRTGAPMNTEAFF

V: TRBV6-5
J: TRBJ1-2
D: -
size: -
DNA: TGTGCCAGCAGTTATGATACTATTTTGGATGGCTACACCTTC
CDR3: CASSYDTILDGYTF

V: TRBV3-1/TRBV3-2
J: TRBJ1-1
D: -
size: -
DNA: TGTGCCAGCACCCCTCCGGGGGGCACTGAAGCTTTCTTT
CDR3: CASTPPGGTEAFF

V: TRBV11-2
J: TRBJ1-6
D: TRBD1
size: few
DNA: TGTGCCAGCAGCCCGGGACAGGGATTTTTACGTTCACCCCTCCACTTT
CDR3: CASSPGQGFLRSPLHF

V: TRBV19
J: TRBJ2-1
D: -
size: -
DNA: TGTGCCAGTAGCTTCAACAGGGACTACAATGAGCAGTTCTTC
CDR3: CASSFNRDYNEQFF

V: TRBV5-6
J: TRBJ2-1
D: -
size: -
DNA: TGTGCCAGCAGCGGGGGGCTAATACTCGACTCCTACAATGAGCAGTTCTTC
CDR3: CASSGGLILDSYNEQFF

V: TRBV25-1
J: TRBJ1-4
D: -
size: -
DNA: TGTGCCAGCAGTGATCCCGGAGTTTATCCTAATGAAAAACTGTTTTTT
CDR3: CASSDPGVYPNEKLFF

V: TRBV19
J: TRBJ1-2
D: -
size: -
DNA: TGTGCCAGTAGTATAGTGGGGACACCTGGCGGGCCCGGACCTTTGAGCTATGGCTACACCTTC
CDR3: CASSIVGTPGGPGPLSYGYTF

V: TRBV19
J: TRBJ2-2
D: TRBD1
size: -
DNA: TGTGCCAGTATCGCCGAGACAGGGGTTGCCGGGGAGCTGTTTTTT
CDR3: CASIAETGVAGELFF

V: TRBV6-5
J: TRBJ1-1
D: -
size: -
DNA: TGTGCCAGCAGGGGGCATGGGTTGGGAAACACTGAAGCTTTCTTT
CDR3: CASRGHGLGNTEAFF

V: TRBV2
J: TRBJ1-5
D: -
size: -
DNA: TGTGCCAGCAGCGGCCATATAGGTCAGCCCCAGCATTTT
CDR3: CASSGHIGQPQHF

V: TRBV5-1
J: TRBJ2-3
D: TRBD2
size: -
DNA: TGCGCCAGCAGCTTGGCTAGCGGGGGGGCGACAGATACGCAGTATTTT
CDR3: CASSLASGGATDTQYF